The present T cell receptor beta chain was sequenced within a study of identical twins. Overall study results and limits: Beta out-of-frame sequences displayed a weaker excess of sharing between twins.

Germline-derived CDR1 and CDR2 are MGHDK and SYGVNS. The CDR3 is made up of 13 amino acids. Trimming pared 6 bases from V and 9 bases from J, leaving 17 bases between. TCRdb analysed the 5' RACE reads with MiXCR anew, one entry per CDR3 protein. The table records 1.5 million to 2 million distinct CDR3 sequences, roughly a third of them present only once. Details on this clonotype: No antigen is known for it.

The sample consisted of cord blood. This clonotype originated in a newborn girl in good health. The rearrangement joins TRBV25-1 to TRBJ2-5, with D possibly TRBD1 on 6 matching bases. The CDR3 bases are TGTGCCAGCAGCTTAACAGGGCTAGGGGCCCAGTACTTC. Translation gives CASSLTGLGAQYF. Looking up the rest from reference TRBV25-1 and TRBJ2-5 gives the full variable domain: EADIYQTPRYLVIGTGKKITLECSQTMGHDKMYWYQQDPGMELHLIHYSYGVNSTEKGDLSSESTVSRIRTEHFPLTLESARPSHTSQYLCASSLTGLGAQYFGPGTRLLVL.